This entry describes one TCR beta chain. Ten or more counts support this clonotype. No antigen is known for it. No base-level quality is on record; no much larger clone is a single base apart. This sample is part of a study of T cells in Graves' hyperthyroidism and ophthalmopathy (dated by TCRdb to about 2019). Regarding the complete study: Peripheral blood samples were taken at initial diagnosis, before any treatment was given. To identify distinguishing TCR V-J signatures, a discovery cohort of around 100 patients was used, comprising 40 to 45 with Graves' ophthalmopathy and approximately 58 with stable Graves' hyperthyroidism. Thyroid tissue and blood T-cell repertoires from about six Graves' hyperthyroidism patients were also compared in the study. The paper reports TCR Vbeta CDR3 sequencing of over 120 peripheral blood samples: approximately 41 ophthalmopathy, under 80 hyperthyroidism and 17 progressor patients. The approximately 100 discovery patients were randomly divided into training and test sets at a 7:3 ratio. After sampling, hyperthyroidism patients received methimazole starting at 30 mg daily, and ophthalmopathy patients received high-dose intravenous methylprednisolone. Whether ophthalmopathy could be predicted prospectively was tested in an independent validation cohort made up of under 20 hyperthyroidism patients plus 17 patients who later progressed to ophthalmopathy.

The TCR beta CDR3 regions were amplified from RNA transcripts. A first-round RT-PCR of the TCR CDR3 used the HTBI primer set with the Qiagen OneStep RT-PCR kit. Libraries were constructed in a second round of multiplex PCR, after which size selection and purification were performed. Libraries were sequenced paired-end with 100 bp reads on an Illumina HiSeq2000. The authors processed their data as follows. SOAPnuke was used to process the raw data, with reads discarded if the reads contained adapters or uncalled bases, had a mean Phred below 15, or lacked an exact constant-primer or identifier match. COPE v1.2.5 was used to merge high-quality paired reads, and clonotypes were defined as unique nucleotide sequences. Clonotypes were aligned to IMGT TRBV, TRBD and TRBJ reference segments using MiTCR v1.1. Analysis was restricted to V-J combinations with a frequency above 0.0001, which covered approximately 99% of repertoires. The TCS score was defined as F50 (clonal expansion) divided by E x V (chaos), with BLOSUM62-based TCRdist calculated between CDR3 peptides within each V-J. Welch's t-statistics and random forest reduced 450 to 600 V-J features to 13, which were used in a naive Bayes classifier (R e1071). TCRdb applied fastp at Q25 and MiXCR to the public reads, then kept only in-frame beta chains. Rows with a matching CDR3 protein are joined into one entry that keeps the most common DNA and genes. TCRdb, not the authors, supplied the V and J calls. The sample yields around 520,000 distinct CDR3 sequences; around a quarter were counted once. The ten largest clones represent about 11% of the sample.

Moderately to severely active disease, a Clinical Activity Score of at least 3, a NOSPECS grade of at least 4, and a duration under 3 months were present in ophthalmopathy patients. Patients with uncontrolled infections, other autoimmune diseases, pregnancy or lactation were excluded. Diagnoses were based on clinical symptoms, serum thyroxine and TRAb, thyroid ultrasound and orbital computed tomography. Ficoll-Paque density gradient centrifugation was used to isolate PBMCs from approximately 11 ml of fresh peripheral blood. Total RNA was extracted using Trizol reagent, and RNA quality was assessed on an Agilent 2100 Bioanalyzer. Via the germline V gene, CDR1 is SGHTA and CDR2 FQGNSA. V and J lose 3 bases and 6 bases, and a span of 6 bases separates them. The CDR3 runs 12 residues from the cysteine to the phenylalanine. Just the 36-base CDR3 DNA is kept, in frame starting at base 1. Overall study results and their limits: Most expanded thyroid clonotypes (frequency above 0.001) were also detected in blood, suggesting blood repertoires may reflect thyroid immune responses. In cross-validation, a model built on a 13 V-J signature told ophthalmopathy apart from stable hyperthyroidism with roughly 87% sensitivity and about 81% specificity, and in testing the same model reached 80%/75%. In validation, progression to ophthalmopathy was predicted by the model with around 71% sensitivity and around 76% specificity, a median of about 6 months before onset. Sample size was not statistically predetermined, and investigators were not blinded to group allocation.

Material for sequencing was blood. The receptor was isolated from a woman aged 30 to 39 with Graves' ophthalmopathy. This chain is built from TRBV7-2 and TRBJ1-5; confidence is insufficient to name the D gene. In nucleotides, the sequence is TGTGCCAGCAGCTTGAGAGGTCAGCCCCAGCATTTT. The encoded protein is CASSLRGQPQHF.